Presented here are 23 T cell receptor beta chains from one specimen sequenced in a study of blood T cell repertoires in COVID-19 (dated by TCRdb to about 2020). Library preparation employed the immunoSEQ multiplex PCR assay. Held by TCRdb, this immuneACCESS table contains in-frame sequences only and omits some clones. Under half of the omission traces to an unresolved V gene where checked; the cause of the rest is unknown. This sample lists 150,000 to 200,000 clones; around 80% were detected once. Roughly 7.5% of the sample belongs to the ten largest clones. Specimen: peripheral blood. Receptors were obtained from a man between 60 and 75 years old with acute or convalescent COVID-19.

This clone was observed once. This sequence joins TRBV5-1 and TRBJ1-2; TRBD1 aligns across 7 bases. Germline trimming cut 0 bases from V and 2 bases from J; bases unmatched to any gene: 4. Germline CDR1 SGHRS, CDR2 YFSETQ. There are 15 residues in the CDR3. Written as DNA, the CDR3 is TGCGCCAGCAGCTTGGCTCGGACAGGCAACTATGGCTACACCTTC. This gives the protein CASSLARTGNYGYTF.

The chain employs TRBV19 and TRBJ2-1; 14 nucleotides match TRBD2. V shed 4 bases, J shed 3 bases, and the junction held 5 bases outside the gene matches. The CDR3 consists of 17 residues. The germline gives CDR1 LNHDA, CDR2 SQIVND (reference sequence). The CDR3 DNA reads TGTGCCAGTAGTACAGGACTAGCGGGGGGCCTCTACAATGAGCAGTTCTTC. Its protein is CASSTGLAGGLYNEQFF. Full variable domain (outside the CDR3, taken from reference TRBV19 and TRBJ2-1): DGGITQSPKYLFRKEGQNVTLSCEQNLNHDAMYWYRQDPGQGLRLIYYSQIVNDFQKGDIAEGYSVSREKKESFPLTVTSAQKNPTAFYLCASSTGLAGGLYNEQFFGPGTRLTVL.

Comments on this clone: Other DNA variants within this sample encode the same CDR3. The CDR3 is CASSLQGGSNQPQHF. CDR3 nucleotide sequence: TGTGCCAGCAGCCTACAGGGAGGGAGCAATCAGCCCCAGCATTTT. The chain is built from TRBV7-2 and TRBJ1-5; weak D call: TRBD1 (6 bases). The CDR3 is 15 amino acids. The germline V gene encodes CDR1 SGHTA and CDR2 FQGNSA. V lost 5 bases and J 1 base, leaving 12 bases between the germline ends.

The rearrangement joins TRBV6-5 to TRBJ1-2; weak D call: TRBD1 (5 bases). CDR3 length: 14 residues. In germline, CDR1 is MNHEY, CDR2 SVGAGI. Trimming shortened V by 7 bases and J by 7 bases, and 19 bases separated the two germline ends. The CDR3 bases are TGTGCCAGCACTTCATTGGGCCCCGGGGGTGGCTACACCTTC. Translating it yields CASTSLGPGGGYTF.

The V call is TRBV5-6, the J call TRBJ1-5; tentative D call: TRBD1 (5 bases). Germline CDR1 and CDR2: SGHDT and YYEEEE. Trimming pared 1 base from V and 7 bases from J, leaving 15 bases between. The CDR3 loop spans 15 amino acids. CDR3 DNA: TGTGCCAGCAGCTTGTTTTATGGGGCGCGGCAGCCCCAGCATTTT. The encoded protein is CASSLFYGARQPQHF.

The chain employs TRBV19 and TRBJ2-4; 11 bases are shared with TRBD1. CDR3 length: 16 residues. The germline V gene has CDR1 LNHDA and CDR2 SQIVND (reference sequence). The junction had 3 bases not matched to a gene; V was cut back by 5 bases and J by 0 bases. The CDR3 region is CASSSGQGEAKNIQYF. The CDR3 coding sequence is TGTGCCAGTAGTTCGGGACAGGGGGAAGCCAAAAACATTCAGTACTTC.

The rearrangement uses TRBV5-6 and TRBJ1-1, with 9 bases that match TRBD1. Germline lookup yields CDR1 SGHDT and CDR2 YYEEEE. The CDR3 spans 15 residues. V was pared by 0 bases and J by 5 bases, with 5 bases of the junction left unmatched. In nucleotides, the CDR3 is TGTGCCAGCAGCTTGGCGACAGGGGGTAGTACTGAAGCTTTCTTT. Translation: CASSLATGGSTEAFF.

The CDR3 protein is CASSLTPQGARTYNEQFF. Written as DNA, the CDR3 is TGCGCCAGCAGCTTGACACCACAGGGGGCCAGGACCTACAATGAGCAGTTCTTC. The J gene is TRBJ2-1, the V gene TRBV5-1, with 9 bases aligning to TRBD1. The junction had 10 bases not matched to a gene; V was cut back by 1 base and J by 2 bases. CDR1 SGHRS and CDR2 YFSETQ come from the germline V gene. The CDR3 runs to 18 residues.

The chain employs TRBV28 and TRBJ1-1; D might be TRBD1 (6 bases). CDR3 length: 18 amino acids. With 1 base removed from V and 1 base from J, the gap between germline ends came to 19 bases. Germline CDR1 reads MDHEN; CDR2 reads SYDVKM. The CDR3 coding sequence is TGTGCCAGCAGTTTATCGCAGGGGACGTTCAAACCGAACACTGAAGCTTTCTTT. This gives the protein CASSLSQGTFKPNTEAFF.

The chain recombines TRBV18 with TRBJ2-3, with unresolved D. The CDR3 is made up of 11 amino acids. From germline, CDR1 is KGHSH and CDR2 LQKENI. Trimming shortened V by 6 bases and J by 2 bases, and 3 bases separated the two germline ends. As DNA, the CDR3 is TGTGCCAGCTCCTTCACAGATACGCAGTATTTT. Its protein is CASSFTDTQYF.

This rearrangement joins TRBV6-2 or TRBV6-3 to TRBJ2-3, with D maybe TRBD1 (6 bases). The CDR3 covers 16 residues. CDR1 MNHEY and CDR2 SVGEGT come from the germline V gene. With 0 bases removed from V and 0 bases from J, the gap between germline ends came to 10 bases. CDR3 protein: CASSYSKTGSTDTQYF. DNA for the CDR3: TGTGCCAGCAGTTACTCGAAAACAGGGAGCACAGATACGCAGTATTTT.

This chain connects TRBV6-2 or TRBV6-3 to TRBJ2-3; 8 bases map to TRBD1. The V and J ends lost 6 bases and 1 base, in that order; junction bases with no gene match: 12. This CDR3 spans 17 amino acids. Germline V gene data show CDR1 as MNHEY and CDR2 as SVGEGT. CDR3 coding DNA: TGTGCCAGCAGCAAGATAACAGGGGGTAAGGGCACAGATACGCAGTATTTT. It specifies CASSKITGGKGTDTQYF.

The chain joins TRBV15 to TRBJ1-2; D is ambiguous. This CDR3 comprises 11 residues. V dropped 0 bases and J dropped 7 bases, with 3 bases sitting between them. CDR1 and CDR2 (germline): LNHNV, YYDKDF (reference sequence). Here the CDR3 reads CATSRDSGYTF. In DNA, the CDR3 is TGTGCCACCAGCAGAGATAGTGGCTACACCTTC.

This chain uses TRBV11-1 with TRBJ2-1; 11 nucleotides agree with TRBD1. This CDR3 has 16 residues. The V segment lost 1 base and the J segment 2 bases; nucleotides outside the gene matches: 1. Germline CDR1 reads SGHAT; CDR2 reads FQDESV (reference sequence). CDR3 sequence: CASSLEDRGPYNEQFF. The CDR3 nucleotides are TGTGCCAGCAGCTTAGAGGACAGGGGGCCCTACAATGAGCAGTTCTTC.

The genes are TRBV3-1 (or the pseudogene TRBV3-2) and TRBJ1-2; 11 nucleotides align to TRBD1. Trimming cost V 1 base and J 3 bases; bases outside gene matches: 1. This CDR3 comprises 15 residues. Germline assignment: CDR1 LGHDT and CDR2 YNNKEL (reference sequence). CDR3 bases: TGTGCCAGCAGCCAAGGGACAGGGGGCGACTATGGCTACACCTTC. Residues: CASSQGTGGDYGYTF.

This chain connects TRBV12-3 or TRBV12-4 to TRBJ1-6, with 10 bases fitting TRBD1. There are 13 residues in the CDR3. With 7 bases clipped from V and 10 bases from J, the junction kept 4 bases outside the gene matches. For the CDR3, the DNA is TGTGCCAGCAAAGGGACAGGGGAATCACCCCTCCACTTT. It encodes CASKGTGESPLHF.

This sequence joins TRBV27 and TRBJ2-2; possible D gene TRBD1, 5 bases. This CDR3 has 15 amino acids. Trimming shortened V by 0 bases and J by 4 bases, and 9 bases separated the two germline ends. CDR1 and CDR2 (germline): MNHEY, SMNVEV (reference sequence). CDR3 loop: CASSLSYRSTGELFF. In nucleotides, the CDR3 is TGTGCCAGCAGTTTATCGTACAGGAGCACCGGGGAGCTGTTTTTT.

The chain is built from TRBV4-1 and TRBJ1-1; D gene ambiguous. The CDR3 is 13 amino acids. Per germline, CDR1 MGHRA and CDR2 YSYEKL. Deletions cut 1 base from V and 12 bases from J, with 15 bases between. The CDR3, as DNA: TGCGCCAGCAGCCAAGGCTTGTGGGAGGCAACTTTCTTT. Its translation is CASSQGLWEATFF.

The genes are TRBV29-1 and TRBJ1-1; 9 bases match TRBD1. From germline, CDR1 is SQVTM and CDR2 ANQGSEA. J lost 3 bases, V lost 4 bases, and 6 bases had no gene match. The CDR3 is 14 amino acids. The CDR3 sequence: CSVVTGGRYTEAFF. The CDR3 nucleotides read TGCAGCGTTGTGACAGGGGGAAGATACACTGAAGCTTTCTTT.

The chain employs TRBV6-1 and TRBJ2-3; 13 bases align to TRBD2. The CDR3 is 16 amino acids. V shed 3 bases, J shed 2 bases, and the junction held 2 bases outside the gene matches. The germline gives CDR1 MNHNS, CDR2 SASEGT. The CDR3 protein is CASSETSGGLTDTQYF. The CDR3 nucleotides are TGTGCCAGCAGTGAGACTAGCGGGGGGCTCACAGATACGCAGTATTTT.

The chain couples TRBV6-2 or TRBV6-3 to TRBJ2-1, with 8 bases aligning to TRBD1. The CDR3 is made up of 15 amino acids. V lost 6 bases and J lost 2; bases outside the gene matches: 6. Looked up from germline, CDR1 is MNHEY and CDR2 is SVGEGT. CDR3 in DNA: TGTGCCAGCAGCGAACAGGGGGGCCCCTACAATGAGCAGTTCTTC. Protein sequence: CASSEQGGPYNEQFF.

This clone was counted only a few times. This rearrangement joins TRBV11-3 to TRBJ2-1; D is undetermined. The CDR3 covers 12 residues. The V end was cut by 1 base, the J end by 4 bases, with 2 bases between. CDR1 is SGHNT and CDR2 is YENEEA in the germline V gene. In DNA, the CDR3 is TGTGCCAGCAGCTTAGCGTACAATGAGCAGTTCTTC. Amino acids: CASSLAYNEQFF.

This chain uses TRBV11-3 with TRBJ1-3, with 12 bases aligning to TRBD1. Germline V gene data show CDR1 as SGHNT and CDR2 as YENEEA. The CDR3 runs 17 residues. The V segment lost 5 bases and the J segment 1 base; nucleotides outside the gene matches: 6. DNA for the CDR3: TGTGCCAGCAGCGCTGGGACAGGGGGCGCATCTGGAAACACCATATATTTT. Translating gives CASSAGTGGASGNTIYF.